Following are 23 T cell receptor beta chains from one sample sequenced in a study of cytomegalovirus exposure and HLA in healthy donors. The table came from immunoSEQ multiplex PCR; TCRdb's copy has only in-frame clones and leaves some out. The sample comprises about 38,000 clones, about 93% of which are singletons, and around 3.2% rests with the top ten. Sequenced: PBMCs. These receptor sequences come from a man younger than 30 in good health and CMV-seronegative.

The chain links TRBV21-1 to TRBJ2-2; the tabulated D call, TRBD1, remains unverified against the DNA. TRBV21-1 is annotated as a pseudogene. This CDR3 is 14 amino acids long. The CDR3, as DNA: TGTGCCAACCGAACAGGGGCCGCAAGGGGGGAGCTGTTTTTT. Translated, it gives CANRTGAARGELFF.

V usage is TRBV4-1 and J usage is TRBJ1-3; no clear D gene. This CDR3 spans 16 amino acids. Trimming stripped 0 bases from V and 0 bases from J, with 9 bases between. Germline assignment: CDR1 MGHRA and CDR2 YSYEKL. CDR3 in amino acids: CASSQDYSGSGNTIYF. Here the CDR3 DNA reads TGCGCCAGCAGCCAAGATTATTCGGGCTCTGGAAACACCATATATTTT.

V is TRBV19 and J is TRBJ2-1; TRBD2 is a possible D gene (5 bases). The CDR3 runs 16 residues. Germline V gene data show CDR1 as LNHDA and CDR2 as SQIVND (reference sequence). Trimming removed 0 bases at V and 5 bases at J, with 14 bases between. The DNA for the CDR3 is TGTGCCAGTAGTATAGATCTGAGAGGGCTTGACAATGAGCAGTTCTTC. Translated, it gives CASSIDLRGLDNEQFF.

CDR3 nucleotides: TGTGCCTGGTCGGGACTCCTGAATTCACCCCTCCACTTT. Translating it yields CAWSGLLNSPLHF. V is TRBV30 and J is TRBJ1-6; tentatively, D is TRBD1 (5 bases). The CDR3 length is 13 residues. The V end lost 5 bases, the J end lost 7 bases, and 12 bases lay between the germline ends. From germline, CDR1 is GTSNPN and CDR2 SVGIG (reference sequence).

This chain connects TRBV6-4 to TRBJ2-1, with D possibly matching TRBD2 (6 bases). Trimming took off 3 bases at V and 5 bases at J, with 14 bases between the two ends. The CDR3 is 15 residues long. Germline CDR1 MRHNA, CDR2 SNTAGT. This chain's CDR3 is CASSEDGSAHNEQFF. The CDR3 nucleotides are TGTGCCAGCAGTGAAGACGGGAGTGCCCACAATGAGCAGTTCTTC.

The CDR3 nucleotides are TGTGCCAGCGGCCGGGACAACAACTACGAGCAGTACTTC. Its protein is CASGRDNNYEQYF. The chain links TRBV7-9 to TRBJ2-7; D is possibly TRBD1 (6 bases). CDR3 length: 13 residues. V was clipped by 8 bases and J by 3 bases, with 14 bases between them. The V gene's germline CDR1 is SEHNR and CDR2 FQNEAQ (reference sequence).

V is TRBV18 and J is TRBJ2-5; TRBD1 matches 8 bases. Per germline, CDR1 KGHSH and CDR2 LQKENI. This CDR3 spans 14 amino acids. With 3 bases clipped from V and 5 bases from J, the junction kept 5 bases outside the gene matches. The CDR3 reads CASSPVTGVETQYF. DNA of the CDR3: TGTGCCAGCTCACCTGTGACAGGGGTTGAGACCCAGTACTTC.

CDR3 in DNA: TGTGCCAGCATCATTCACAGGGCTGGGGCCAACGTCCTGACTTTC. Protein product: CASIIHRAGANVLTF. V gene TRBV2 combines with J gene TRBJ2-6, with TRBD1 as a possible D gene (6 bases). Trimming shortened V by 7 bases and J by 2 bases, and 12 bases separated the two germline ends. The CDR3 length is 15 residues. CDR1 and CDR2 (germline): SNHLY, FYNNEI.

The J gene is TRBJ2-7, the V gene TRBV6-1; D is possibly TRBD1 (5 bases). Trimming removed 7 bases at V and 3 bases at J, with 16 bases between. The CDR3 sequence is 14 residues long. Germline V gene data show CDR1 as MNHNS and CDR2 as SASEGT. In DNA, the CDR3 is TGTGCCAGCATGGGGCAGCGACTGGACTACGAGCAGTACTTC. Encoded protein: CASMGQRLDYEQYF.

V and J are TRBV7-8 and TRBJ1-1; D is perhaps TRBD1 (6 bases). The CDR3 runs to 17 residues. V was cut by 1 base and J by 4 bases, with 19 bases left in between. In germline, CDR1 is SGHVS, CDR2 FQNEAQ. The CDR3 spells CASSLVTTGTSGTEAFF. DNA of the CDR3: TGTGCCAGCAGCTTAGTAACTACCGGGACATCAGGCACTGAAGCTTTCTTT.

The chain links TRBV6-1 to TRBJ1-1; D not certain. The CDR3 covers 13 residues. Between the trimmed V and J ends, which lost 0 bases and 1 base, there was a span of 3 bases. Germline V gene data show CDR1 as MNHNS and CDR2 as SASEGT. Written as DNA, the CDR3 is TGTGCCAGCAGTGAAGCGCGGAACACTGAAGCTTTCTTT. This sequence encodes CASSEARNTEAFF.

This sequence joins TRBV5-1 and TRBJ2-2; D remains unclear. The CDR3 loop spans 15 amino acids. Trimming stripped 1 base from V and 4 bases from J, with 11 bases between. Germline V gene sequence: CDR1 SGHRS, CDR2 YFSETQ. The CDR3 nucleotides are TGCGCCAGCAGCTTGATTACTGGTGGCACCGGGGAGCTGTTTTTT. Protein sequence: CASSLITGGTGELFF.

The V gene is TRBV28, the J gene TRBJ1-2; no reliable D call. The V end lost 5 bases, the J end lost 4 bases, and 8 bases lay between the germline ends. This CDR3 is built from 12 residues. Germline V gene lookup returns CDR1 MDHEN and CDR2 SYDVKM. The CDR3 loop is CASSERSYGYTF. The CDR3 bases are TGTGCCAGCAGTGAAAGGAGCTATGGCTACACCTTC.

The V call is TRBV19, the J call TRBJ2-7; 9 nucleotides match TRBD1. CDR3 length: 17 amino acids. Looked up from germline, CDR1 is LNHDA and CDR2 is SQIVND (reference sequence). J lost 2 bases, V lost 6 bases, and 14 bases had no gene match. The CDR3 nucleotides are TGTGCCAGTAGCCCGATGACACCGGGACAGGGAACCTACGAGCAGTACTTC. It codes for CASSPMTPGQGTYEQYF.

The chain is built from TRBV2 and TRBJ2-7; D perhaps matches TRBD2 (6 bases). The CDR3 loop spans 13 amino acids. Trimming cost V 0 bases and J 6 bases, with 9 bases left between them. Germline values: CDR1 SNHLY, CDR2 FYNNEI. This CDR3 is CASSEALSGEQYF. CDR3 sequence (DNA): TGTGCCAGCAGTGAAGCGCTTAGCGGCGAGCAGTACTTC.

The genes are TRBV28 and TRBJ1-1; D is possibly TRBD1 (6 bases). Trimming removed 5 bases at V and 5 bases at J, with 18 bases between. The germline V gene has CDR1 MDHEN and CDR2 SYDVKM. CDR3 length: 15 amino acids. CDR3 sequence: CASSVPDRLSTEAFF. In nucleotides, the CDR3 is TGTGCCAGCAGTGTCCCGGACAGATTGTCGACTGAAGCTTTCTTT.

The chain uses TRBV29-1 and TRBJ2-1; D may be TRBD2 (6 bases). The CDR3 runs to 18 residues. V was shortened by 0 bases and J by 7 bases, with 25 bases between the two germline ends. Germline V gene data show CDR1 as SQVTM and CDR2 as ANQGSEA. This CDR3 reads CSVEDITSGTQILNEQFF. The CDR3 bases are TGCAGCGTTGAAGATATAACTTCCGGGACTCAGATCTTGAATGAGCAGTTCTTC.

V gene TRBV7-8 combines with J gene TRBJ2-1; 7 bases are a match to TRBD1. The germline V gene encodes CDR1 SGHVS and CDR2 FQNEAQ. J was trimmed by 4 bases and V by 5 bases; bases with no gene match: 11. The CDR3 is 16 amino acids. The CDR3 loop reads CASSRLQGIMYNEQFF. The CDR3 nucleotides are TGTGCCAGCAGCCGATTACAGGGGATAATGTACAATGAGCAGTTCTTC. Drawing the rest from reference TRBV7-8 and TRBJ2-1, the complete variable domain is GAGVSQSPRYKVAKRGQDVALRCDPISGHVSLFWYQQALGQGPEFLTYFQNEAQLDKSGLPSDRFFAERPEGSVSTLKIQRTQQEDSAVYLCASSRLQGIMYNEQFFGPGTRLTVL.

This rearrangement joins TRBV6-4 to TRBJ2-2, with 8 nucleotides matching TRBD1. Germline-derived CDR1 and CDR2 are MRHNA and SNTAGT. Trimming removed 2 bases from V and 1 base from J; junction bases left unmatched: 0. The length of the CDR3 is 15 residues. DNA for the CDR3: TGTGCCAGCAGTGACGGACAGGGGAACACCGGGGAGCTGTTTTTT. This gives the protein CASSDGQGNTGELFF.

CDR3 nucleotides: TGCAGCGTCCAGACTAGCGGCCAAGAGACCCAGTACTTC. Encoded protein: CSVQTSGQETQYF. The chain combines TRBV29-1 with TRBJ2-5, with 9 positions matching TRBD2. Trimming removed 6 bases from V and 1 base from J; junction bases left unmatched: 3. Germline CDR1 SQVTM, CDR2 ANQGSEA. The CDR3 covers 13 residues. Drawing the rest from reference TRBV29-1 and TRBJ2-5, the complete variable domain is SAVISQKPSRDICQRGTSLTIQCQVDSQVTMMFWYRQQPGQSLTLIATANQGSEATYESGFVIDKFPISRPNLTFSTLTVSNMSPEDSSIYLCSVQTSGQETQYFGPGTRLLVL.

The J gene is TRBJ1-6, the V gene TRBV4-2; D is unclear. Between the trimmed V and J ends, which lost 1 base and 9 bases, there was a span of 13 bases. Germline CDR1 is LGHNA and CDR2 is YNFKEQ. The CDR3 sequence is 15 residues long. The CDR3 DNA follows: TGTGCCAGCAGCCAAGGAGGCCCCACTACTTCACCCCTCCACTTT. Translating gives CASSQGGPTTSPLHF.

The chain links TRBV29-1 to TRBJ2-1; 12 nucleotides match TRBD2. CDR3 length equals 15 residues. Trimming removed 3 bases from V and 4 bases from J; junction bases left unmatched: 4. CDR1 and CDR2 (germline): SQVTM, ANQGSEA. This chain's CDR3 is CSVELGTSGYNEQFF. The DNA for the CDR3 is TGCAGCGTTGAGCTTGGGACTAGCGGGTACAATGAGCAGTTCTTC.

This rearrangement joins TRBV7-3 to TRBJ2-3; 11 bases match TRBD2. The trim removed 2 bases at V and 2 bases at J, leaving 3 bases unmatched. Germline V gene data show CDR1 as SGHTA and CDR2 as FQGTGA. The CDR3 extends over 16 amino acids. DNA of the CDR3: TGTGCCAGCAGCTTAGAACTAGCGGGAGCCACAGATACGCAGTATTTT. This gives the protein CASSLELAGATDTQYF.